This T cell receptor beta chain was recovered during a study of cytomegalovirus exposure and HLA in healthy donors. Every donor was a healthy person donating bone marrow. The PCR had 60 Vbeta and 13 Jbeta primers. Assay: immunoSEQ multiplex PCR; the TCRdb copy retains only in-frame clones and omits some. The data show approximately 110,000 clones, with 70% to 80% seen just once and around 3% held by the top ten. Losses at the gene ends were 0 bases for V and 1 base for J; bases not matched to a gene: 10. Germline V CDR1 and CDR2: SGHRS, YFSETQ. The CDR3 extends over 19 amino acids. This clone came up once.

This chain connects TRBV5-1 to TRBJ1-5; the match to TRBD1 covers 10 bases. Sequenced sample: PBMCs. This receptor was obtained from a woman aged 18-29 years in good health and CMV-seropositive. The CDR3 reads CASSLASRQGAGSNQPQHF. For the CDR3, the DNA is TGCGCCAGCAGCTTGGCATCGAGACAGGGGGCGGGAAGCAATCAGCCCCAGCATTTT.